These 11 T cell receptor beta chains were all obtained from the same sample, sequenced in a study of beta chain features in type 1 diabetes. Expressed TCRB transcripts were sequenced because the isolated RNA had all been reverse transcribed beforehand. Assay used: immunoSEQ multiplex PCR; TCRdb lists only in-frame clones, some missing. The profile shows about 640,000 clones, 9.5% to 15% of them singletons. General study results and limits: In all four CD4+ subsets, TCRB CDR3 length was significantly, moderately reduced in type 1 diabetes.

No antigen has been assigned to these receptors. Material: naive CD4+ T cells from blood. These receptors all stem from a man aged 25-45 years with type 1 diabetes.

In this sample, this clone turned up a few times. The CDR3 nucleotides are TGCAGCGTGAAGGAGGGGGGCTTGCCCCAGCATTTT. It codes for CSVKEGGLPQHF. The chain employs TRBV29-1 and TRBJ1-5, with a weak D call TRBD1 (6 bases). CDR1 is SQVTM and CDR2 is ANQGSEA in the germline V gene. The ends were cut back, 6 bases at V and 9 bases at J, with 15 bases in the middle. This CDR3 contains 12 residues.

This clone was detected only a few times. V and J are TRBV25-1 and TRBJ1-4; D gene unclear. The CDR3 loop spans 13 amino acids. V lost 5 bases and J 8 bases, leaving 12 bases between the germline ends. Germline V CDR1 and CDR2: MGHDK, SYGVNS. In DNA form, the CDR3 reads TGTGCCAGCAGTCGGGGTTTCGGAGAAAAACTGTTTTTT. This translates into CASSRGFGEKLFF.

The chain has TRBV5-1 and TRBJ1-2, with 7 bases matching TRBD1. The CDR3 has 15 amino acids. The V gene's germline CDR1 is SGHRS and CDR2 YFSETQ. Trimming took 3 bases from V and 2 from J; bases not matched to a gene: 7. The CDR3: CASSSTGQENYGYTF. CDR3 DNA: TGCGCCAGCAGCTCCACCGGACAGGAAAACTATGGCTACACCTTC.

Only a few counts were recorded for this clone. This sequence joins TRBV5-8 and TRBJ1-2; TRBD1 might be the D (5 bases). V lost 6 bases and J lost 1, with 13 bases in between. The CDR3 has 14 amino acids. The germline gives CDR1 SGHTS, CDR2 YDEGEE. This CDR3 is CASTPDTHNYGYTF. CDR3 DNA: TGTGCCAGCACCCCGGACACGCATAACTATGGCTACACCTTC.

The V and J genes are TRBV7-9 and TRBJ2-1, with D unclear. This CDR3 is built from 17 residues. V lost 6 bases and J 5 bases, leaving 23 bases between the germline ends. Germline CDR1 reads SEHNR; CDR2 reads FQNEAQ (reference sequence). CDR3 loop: CASSALVGSRAHNEQFF. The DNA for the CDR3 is TGTGCCAGCAGTGCTCTTGTTGGCTCACGGGCCCACAATGAGCAGTTCTTC.

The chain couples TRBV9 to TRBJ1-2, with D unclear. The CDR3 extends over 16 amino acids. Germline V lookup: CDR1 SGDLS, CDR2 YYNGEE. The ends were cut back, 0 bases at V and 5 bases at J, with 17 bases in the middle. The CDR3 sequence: CASSVDWRVGRYGYTF. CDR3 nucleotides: TGTGCCAGCAGCGTAGACTGGAGGGTTGGCAGGTATGGCTACACCTTC.

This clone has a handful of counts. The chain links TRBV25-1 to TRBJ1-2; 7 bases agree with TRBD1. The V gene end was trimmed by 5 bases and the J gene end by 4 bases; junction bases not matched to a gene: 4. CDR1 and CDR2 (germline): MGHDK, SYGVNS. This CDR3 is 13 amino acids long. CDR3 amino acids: CASSSNRGYGYTF. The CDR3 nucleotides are TGTGCCAGCAGTTCGAACAGGGGCTATGGCTACACCTTC.

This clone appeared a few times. The CDR3: CASSRTGYGYTF. In DNA, the CDR3 is TGTGCCAGCAGTAGGACAGGCTATGGCTACACCTTC. The rearrangement links TRBV9 to TRBJ1-2; 7 bases align to TRBD1. Germline trimming cut 5 bases from V and 4 bases from J; bases unmatched to any gene: 2. CDR3 length: 12 residues. The V gene's germline CDR1 is SGDLS and CDR2 YYNGEE.

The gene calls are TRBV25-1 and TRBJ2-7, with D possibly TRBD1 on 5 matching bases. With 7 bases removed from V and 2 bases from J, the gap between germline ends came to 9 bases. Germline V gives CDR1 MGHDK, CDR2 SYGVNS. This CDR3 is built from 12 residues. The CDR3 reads CASKGVAYEQYF. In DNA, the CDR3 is TGTGCCAGCAAAGGGGTCGCCTACGAGCAGTACTTC.

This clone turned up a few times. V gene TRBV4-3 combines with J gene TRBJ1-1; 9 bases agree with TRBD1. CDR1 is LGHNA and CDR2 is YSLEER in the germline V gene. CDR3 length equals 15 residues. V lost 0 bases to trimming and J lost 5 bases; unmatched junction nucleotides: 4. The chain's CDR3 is CASSQEDRGLTEAFF. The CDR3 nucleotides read TGCGCCAGCAGCCAAGAGGACAGGGGTTTGACTGAAGCTTTCTTT.

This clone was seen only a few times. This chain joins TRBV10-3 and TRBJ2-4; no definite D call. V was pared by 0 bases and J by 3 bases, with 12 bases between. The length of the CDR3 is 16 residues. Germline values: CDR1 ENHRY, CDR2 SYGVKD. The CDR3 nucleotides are TGTGCCATCAGTGAGTCGGAGCTAGATGTCAAAAACATTCAGTACTTC. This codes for CAISESELDVKNIQYF.